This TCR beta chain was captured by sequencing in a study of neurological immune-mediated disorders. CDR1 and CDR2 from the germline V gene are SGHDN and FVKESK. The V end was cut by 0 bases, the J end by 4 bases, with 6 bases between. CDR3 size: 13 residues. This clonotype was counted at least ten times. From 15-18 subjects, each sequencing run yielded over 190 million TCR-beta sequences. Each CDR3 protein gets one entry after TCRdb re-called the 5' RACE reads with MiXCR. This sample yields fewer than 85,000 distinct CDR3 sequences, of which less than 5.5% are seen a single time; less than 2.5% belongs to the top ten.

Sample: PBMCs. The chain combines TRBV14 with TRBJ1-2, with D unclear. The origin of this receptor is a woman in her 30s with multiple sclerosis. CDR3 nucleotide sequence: TGTGCCAGCAGCCAAGATATTGCCTATGGCTACACCTTC. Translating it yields CASSQDIAYGYTF.